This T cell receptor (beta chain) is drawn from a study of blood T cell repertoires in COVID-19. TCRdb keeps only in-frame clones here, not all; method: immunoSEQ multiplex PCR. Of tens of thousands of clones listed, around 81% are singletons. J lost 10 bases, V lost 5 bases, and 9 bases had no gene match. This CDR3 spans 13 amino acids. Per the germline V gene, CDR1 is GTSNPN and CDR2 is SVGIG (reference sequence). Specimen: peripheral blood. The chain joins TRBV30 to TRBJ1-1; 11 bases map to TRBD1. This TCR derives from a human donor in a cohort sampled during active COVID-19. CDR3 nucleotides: TGTGCCTGGGGGACAGGGGGTTCGGTAGGAGCTTTCTTT. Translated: CAWGTGGSVGAFF.